This T cell receptor (beta chain) was identified during a study of cytomegalovirus exposure and HLA in healthy donors. Notes on the study in general: The number of N-insertions in an Asian-associated ancestry cluster was reportedly below the approximately 700-donor mean in a later analysis. The CMV antigen specificity of a few CMV-associated chains was confirmed through in vitro analysis.

In the PCR, 60 Vbeta and 13 Jbeta primers were used. Using immunoSEQ multiplex PCR, the repertoire was profiled, and TCRdb retains in-frame clones only, with some absent. Of about 120,000 clones detected, 70% to 85% appear once; the ten largest clones hold about 3.9%. In regard to this clone: Its target is not known.

This TCR was recovered from a human donor in good health. Sample: PBMCs.

The CDR3 region has the DNA TGTGCCATCAGTCTCGGACAGGTCACCGGGGAGCTGTTTTTT. The encoded protein is CAISLGQVTGELFF. The chain couples TRBV10-3 to TRBJ2-2, with 7 bases fitting TRBD1. The CDR3 is made up of 14 amino acids. V shed 5 bases and J 4 bases; nucleotides not matched to a gene: 4. The germline V gene encodes CDR1 ENHRY and CDR2 SYGVKD.